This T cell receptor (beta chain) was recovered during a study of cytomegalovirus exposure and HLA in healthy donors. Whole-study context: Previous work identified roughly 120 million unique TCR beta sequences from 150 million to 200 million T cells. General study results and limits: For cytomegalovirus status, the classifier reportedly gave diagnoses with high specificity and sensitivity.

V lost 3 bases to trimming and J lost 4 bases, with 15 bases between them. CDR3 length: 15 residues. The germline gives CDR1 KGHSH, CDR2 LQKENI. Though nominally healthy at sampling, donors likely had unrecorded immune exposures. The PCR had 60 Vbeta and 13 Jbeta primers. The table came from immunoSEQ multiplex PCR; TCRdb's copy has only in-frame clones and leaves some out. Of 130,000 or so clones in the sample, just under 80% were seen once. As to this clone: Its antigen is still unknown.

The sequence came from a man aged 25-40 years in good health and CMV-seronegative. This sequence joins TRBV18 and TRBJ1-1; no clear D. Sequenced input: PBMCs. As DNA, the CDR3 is TGTGCCAGCTCACCCCATAACATCCCGGGCACTGAAGCTTTCTTT. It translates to CASSPHNIPGTEAFF.